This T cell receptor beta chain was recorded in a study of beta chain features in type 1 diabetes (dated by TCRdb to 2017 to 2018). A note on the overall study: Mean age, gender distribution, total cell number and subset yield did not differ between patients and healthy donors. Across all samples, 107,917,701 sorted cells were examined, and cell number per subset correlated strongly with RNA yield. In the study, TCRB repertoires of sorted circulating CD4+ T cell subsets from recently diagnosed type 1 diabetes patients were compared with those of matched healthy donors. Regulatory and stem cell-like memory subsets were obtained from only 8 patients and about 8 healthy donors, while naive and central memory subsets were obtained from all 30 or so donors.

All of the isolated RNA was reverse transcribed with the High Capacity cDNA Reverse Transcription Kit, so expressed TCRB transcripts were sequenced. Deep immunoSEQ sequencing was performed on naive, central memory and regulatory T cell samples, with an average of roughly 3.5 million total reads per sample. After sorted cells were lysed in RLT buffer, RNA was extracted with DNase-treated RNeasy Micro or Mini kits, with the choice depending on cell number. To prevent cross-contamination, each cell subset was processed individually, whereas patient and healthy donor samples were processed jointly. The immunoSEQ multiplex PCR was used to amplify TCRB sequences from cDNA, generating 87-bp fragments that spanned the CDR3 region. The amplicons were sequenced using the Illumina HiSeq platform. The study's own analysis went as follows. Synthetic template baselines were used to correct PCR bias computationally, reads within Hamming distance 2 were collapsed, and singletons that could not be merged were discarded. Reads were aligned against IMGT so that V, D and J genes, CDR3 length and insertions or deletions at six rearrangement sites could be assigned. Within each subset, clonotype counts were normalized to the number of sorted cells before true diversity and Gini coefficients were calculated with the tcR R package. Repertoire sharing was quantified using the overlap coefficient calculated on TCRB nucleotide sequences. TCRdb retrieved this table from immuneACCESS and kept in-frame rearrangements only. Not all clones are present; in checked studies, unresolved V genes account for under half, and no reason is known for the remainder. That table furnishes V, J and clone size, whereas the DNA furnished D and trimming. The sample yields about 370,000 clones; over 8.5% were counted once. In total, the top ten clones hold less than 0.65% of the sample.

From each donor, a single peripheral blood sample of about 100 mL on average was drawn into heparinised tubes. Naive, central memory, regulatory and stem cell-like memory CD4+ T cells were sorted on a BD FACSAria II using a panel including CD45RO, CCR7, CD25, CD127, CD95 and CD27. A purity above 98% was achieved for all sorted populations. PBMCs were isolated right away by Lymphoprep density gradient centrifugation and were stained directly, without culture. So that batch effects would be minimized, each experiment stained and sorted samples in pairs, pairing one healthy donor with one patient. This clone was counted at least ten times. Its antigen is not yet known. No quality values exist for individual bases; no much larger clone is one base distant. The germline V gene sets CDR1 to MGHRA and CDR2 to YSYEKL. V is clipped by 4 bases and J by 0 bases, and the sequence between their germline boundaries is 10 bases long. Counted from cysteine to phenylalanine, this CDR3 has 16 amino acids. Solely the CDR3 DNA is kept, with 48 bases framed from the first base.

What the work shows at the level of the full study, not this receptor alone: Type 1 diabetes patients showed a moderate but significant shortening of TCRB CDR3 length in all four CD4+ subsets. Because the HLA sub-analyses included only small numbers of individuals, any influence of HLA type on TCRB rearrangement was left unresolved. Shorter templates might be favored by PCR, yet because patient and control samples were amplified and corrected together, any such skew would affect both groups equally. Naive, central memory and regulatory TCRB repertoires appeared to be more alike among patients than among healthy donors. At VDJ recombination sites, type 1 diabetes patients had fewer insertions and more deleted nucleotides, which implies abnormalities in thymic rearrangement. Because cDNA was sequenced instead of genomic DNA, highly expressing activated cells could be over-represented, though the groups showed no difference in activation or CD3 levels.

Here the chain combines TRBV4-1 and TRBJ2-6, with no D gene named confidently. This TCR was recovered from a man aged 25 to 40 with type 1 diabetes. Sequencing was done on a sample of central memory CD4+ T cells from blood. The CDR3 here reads CASSPSHNSGANVLTF. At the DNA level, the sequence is TGCGCCAGCAGCCCTTCACACAACTCTGGGGCCAACGTCCTGACTTTC.